The present T cell receptor beta chain was sequenced within a study of blood T cell repertoires in COVID-19. Across the study: Sample material is recorded as cDNA or gDNA derived from T cells, B-cell-depleted T cells, or PBMCs.

Original analysis: Using reference gene primer amplification, nucleated cell counts were estimated. The repertoire was sequenced with immunoSEQ multiplex PCR; TCRdb's copy has only in-frame clones and lacks some. V, J and clone size derive from that table, while D and trimming were established from the DNA sequence. The sample yields roughly 200,000 clones, 80% to 90% seen once. This CDR3 has 14 amino acids. V trimming: 6 bases; J trimming: 4 bases; junction bases outside the gene matches: 6. Germline V CDR1 and CDR2: MNHEY, SVGEGT. The sequencing input was PBMCs or T cells enriched from blood (not recorded which). This receptor was obtained from a woman between 40 and 50 years old with acute COVID-19. V gene TRBV6-2 or TRBV6-3 combines with J gene TRBJ1-2; TRBD1 aligns across 9 bases. The CDR3 nucleotides read TGTGCCAGCAGCCTGGACAGGGGAACCTATGGCTACACCTTC. Its protein product is CASSLDRGTYGYTF.